A single T cell receptor (beta chain) is shown here with its context. Its antigen is unknown. V trimming: 6 bases; J trimming: 4 bases; junction bases outside the gene matches: 10. The CDR3 is 15 amino acids. Germline values: CDR1 SGHRS, CDR2 YFSETQ. The sample comes from a study of identical twins. Study conclusions and caveats: The study reached conclusions through statistical analysis that was cross-sectional, not following the same donors. Monozygotic twins shared more out-of-frame TCR alpha than recombination models predicted.

All donors were healthy Caucasians. A universal primer site was added by template switching, and unique molecular identifiers were carried by the cDNA. TCRdb passed the 5' RACE reads through MiXCR, listing each CDR3 protein once. This table has some 660,000 distinct CDR3 sequences, 8.6% appearing once. This sample was shared with a second study, whose subject was yellow fever vaccine responses in identical twins.

This clonotype was sampled from a woman aged 18-35 years in good health. The source material was PBMCs. The V gene is TRBV5-1, the J gene TRBJ2-5, with 9 bases lining up with TRBD1. CDR3 in DNA: TGCGCCAGCACCGAACAGGGGGCGGCAGGAGAGACCCAGTACTTC. Protein: CASTEQGAAGETQYF.